This T cell receptor beta chain was captured by sequencing in a study of T cell repertoires in cytomegalovirus infection. Study summary: Public signatures in TCR beta pointed to CMV infection and matching HLA type.

Study-level points and caveats: Clonotypes of TCR beta that were HLA-C-restricted and CMV-specific dominated the ex vivo response.

This clonotype was detected only a few times. Its antigen is still unknown. A single record per CDR3 protein comes from TCRdb applying MiXCR to the reads. The sample comprises roughly 570,000 distinct CDR3 sequences, approximately 40% of which are singletons, and 48% rests with the top ten. The TCR was taken from a human donor in good health (CMV status not recorded). Some clones in this sample may be carry-over from other donors' samples. The specimen comprised cultured PBMCs, sampled from culture after CMV antigen stimulation.

Written as DNA, the CDR3 is TGTGCCAGCAGCTGGCCTAGGACTAGCGGCCGCTGGGAGCAGTACTTC. Amino acids: CASSWPRTSGRWEQYF. The V gene is TRBV7-2, the J gene TRBJ2-7; TRBD2 agrees at 10 bases. CDR1 is SGHTA and CDR2 is FQGNSA in the germline V gene. This CDR3 has 16 residues. The V and J ends lost 4 bases and 7 bases, in that order; junction bases with no gene match: 13.